The source of this TCR beta chain is a study of T-cell memory formation after mild COVID-19. Findings and caveats of the study: Contracting CD4+ clones lay largely in CM and EM, with CD8+ ones residing in EMRA.

At least ten counts were recorded for this clonotype. The antigen remains unidentified. Germline CDR1 and CDR2: MGHRA and YSYEKL. The germline V and J ends were trimmed by 5 bases and 5 bases, with 16 bases remaining between them. CDR3 size: 14 residues. TCRdb used MiXCR to reprocess the 5' RACE reads, holding one entry per CDR3 protein. Among about 360,000 distinct CDR3 sequences, 13% were seen once, and the ten largest hold about 22%. Material: PBMCs or a T cell subset sorted from them (not recorded which). V gene TRBV4-1 combines with J gene TRBJ2-7; D tentatively reads TRBD1 or TRBD2 (6 bases each). This clonotype was obtained from a man aged 18-30 years who had mild COVID-19 (a few samples of this study predate the infection). Cell type and time point are not known. CDR3 nucleotides: TGCGCCAGCAGCTATATAGGGGGGCCAGACGAGCAGTACTTC. Translating it yields CASSYIGGPDEQYF.